What follows are 32 T cell receptor beta chains derived from one specimen sequenced in a study of T-cell memory formation after mild COVID-19. TCRdb recomputed calls from the 5' RACE reads with MiXCR, one row per CDR3 protein. The sample lists just over 300,000 distinct CDR3 sequences, roughly 21% occurring once. The sequenced sample was PBMCs or a T cell subset sorted from them (not recorded which). These receptors all stem from a man aged 18 to 29 who had mild COVID-19 (a few samples of this study predate the infection). Cell type and time point are not known.

There are many counts of this clonotype. V gene TRBV20-1 combines with J gene TRBJ2-7; 7 bases map to TRBD2. CDR3 size: 15 residues. CDR1 DFQATT and CDR2 SNEGSKA come from the germline V gene (reference sequence). V dropped 0 bases and J dropped 8; count of bases not matched to a gene: 13. The CDR3: CSARDSARGFDQQYV. CDR3 DNA: TGCAGTGCTAGAGACTCGGCGCGGGGGTTTGACCAGCAGTACGTC.

This clonotype was observed a few times. The chain joins TRBV7-9 to TRBJ2-5; D remains ambiguous. The CDR3 is 13 amino acids. Germline V gene lookup returns CDR1 SEHNR and CDR2 FQNEAQ (reference sequence). The V gene lost 5 bases and the J gene lost 7 bases, with 14 bases spanning the gap. The CDR3 sequence: CASSLGGSGTQYF. CDR3 sequence (DNA): TGTGCCAGCAGCCTGGGCGGCTCCGGGACCCAGTACTTC.

Points on this clonotype: Germline is not matched at one junction end, which may reflect a read error. This chain uses TRBV20-1 with TRBJ2-5; D possibly corresponds to TRBD1 (6 bases). The CDR3 spans 13 residues. The germline V gene has CDR1 DFQATT and CDR2 SNEGSKA (reference sequence). The DNA of the CDR3 is TGCAGTGCTGCCCACAGGGTTTTGAAGACCAAGTACTTC. Amino acids: CSAAHRVLKTKYF.

The rearrangement joins TRBV7-7 to TRBJ2-5; D is perhaps TRBD1 (5 bases). This CDR3 has 15 residues. V was shortened by 6 bases and J by 2 bases, with 16 bases between the two germline ends. Germline V gene sequence: CDR1 SSHAT, CDR2 FNYEAQ (reference sequence). In DNA form, the CDR3 reads TGTGCCAGCAGTCGTCTCCCAAGGGGTCAAGAGACCCAGTACTTC. Protein sequence: CASSRLPRGQETQYF.

This clonotype turned up a few times. The rearrangement links TRBV14 to TRBJ2-5, with TRBD1 matching 8 bases. V gave up 0 bases and J gave up 5 bases; unmatched junction bases: 8. CDR3 length: 16 amino acids. Germline CDR1 reads SGHDN; CDR2 reads FVKESK. CDR3 nucleotides: TGTGCCAGCAGCCAAGATATCTCAGGGGGCAAGGAGACCCAGTACTTC. This gives the protein CASSQDISGGKETQYF.

This clonotype was counted a few times. CDR3 nucleotides: TGCGCCAGCAGCCTGGGGGATATCGCAGATACGCAGTATTTT. This gives the protein CASSLGDIADTQYF. V and J are TRBV5-1 and TRBJ2-3; perhaps D is TRBD1 or TRBD2 (5 bases each). The CDR3 is made up of 14 amino acids. The germline V gene has CDR1 SGHRS and CDR2 YFSETQ. Trimming cost V 4 bases and J 4 bases, with 13 bases left between them.

The chain uses TRBV5-1 and TRBJ2-3; D is unclear. CDR1 SGHRS and CDR2 YFSETQ come from the germline V gene. V lost 5 bases to trimming and J lost 5 bases, with 9 bases between them. The CDR3 is 12 residues long. CDR3 residues: CASRPFGDTQYF. The CDR3 DNA reads TGCGCCAGCAGGCCCTTTGGAGATACGCAGTATTTT.

The V and J genes are TRBV9 and TRBJ1-1, with unresolved D. CDR3 length equals 13 residues. Trimming removed 8 bases from V and 2 bases from J, with 13 bases in between. CDR1 is SGDLS and CDR2 is YYNGEE in the germline V gene. CDR3 amino acids: CASHKLGNTEAFF. CDR3 DNA sequence: TGTGCCAGTCACAAGCTCGGTAACACTGAAGCTTTCTTT. Filled out from reference TRBV9 and TRBJ1-1, the complete variable domain reads DSGVTQTPKHLITATGQRVTLRCSPRSGDLSVYWYQQSLDQGLQFLIQYYNGEERAKGNILERFSAQQFPDLHSELNLSSLELGDSALYFCASHKLGNTEAFFGQGTRLTVV.

In its sample, this clonotype was seen many times. V is TRBV7-9 and J is TRBJ1-2, with 7 bases lining up with TRBD1. Losses at the gene ends were 0 bases for V and 8 bases for J; bases not matched to a gene: 6. The CDR3 runs to 14 residues. Germline values: CDR1 SEHNR, CDR2 FQNEAQ (reference sequence). CDR3: CASSLAGQPRGYTF. The CDR3 coding sequence is TGTGCCAGCAGCTTAGCGGGACAGCCGAGAGGCTACACCTTC. Using reference TRBV7-9 and TRBJ1-2 for the parts outside the CDR3, the full variable domain is DTGVSQNPRHKITKRGQNVTFRCDPISEHNRLYWYRQTLGQGPEFLTYFQNEAQLEKSRLLSDRFSAERPKGSFSTLEIQRTEQGDSAMYLCASSLAGQPRGYTFGSGTRLTVV.

This clonotype occurred a few times. The CDR3 DNA is TGCAGTGCCCAAGGCGTTAAGGGACACTATGGCTACACCTTC. Translated, it gives CSAQGVKGHYGYTF. The rearrangement links TRBV20-1 to TRBJ1-2; a weak D match, TRBD1 (5 bases). The CDR3 is made up of 14 amino acids. Germline V CDR1 and CDR2: DFQATT, SNEGSKA (reference sequence). The ends were cut back, 6 bases at V and 3 bases at J, with 17 bases in the middle.

CDR3 sequence: CASSGDINQPQHF. The CDR3 DNA sequence: TGTGCCAGCAGTGGGGACATTAATCAGCCCCAGCATTTT. V is TRBV2 and J is TRBJ1-5; D is possibly TRBD1 (6 bases). Trimming took 4 bases from V and 4 from J, leaving 8 bases between them. This CDR3 comprises 13 residues. Germline values: CDR1 SNHLY, CDR2 FYNNEI.

A few counts support this clonotype. The V gene is TRBV5-6, the J gene TRBJ1-2; weak D call: TRBD1 (6 bases). Germline CDR1 SGHDT, CDR2 YYEEEE. The V end was cut by 6 bases, the J end by 0 bases, with 12 bases between. The CDR3 totals 14 residues. The CDR3 DNA follows: TGTGCCAGCACCAAGGACAGTCCTAACTATGGCTACACCTTC. Its protein product is CASTKDSPNYGYTF.

The table lists this clonotype with a few counts. The chain combines TRBV28 with TRBJ2-2; D possibly corresponds to TRBD1 (7 bases). The CDR3 contains 15 residues. Trimming stripped 3 bases from V and 7 bases from J, with 15 bases between. CDR1 MDHEN and CDR2 SYDVKM come from the germline V gene. This chain's CDR3 is CASSFAGQMIGELFF. The CDR3 nucleotides are TGTGCCAGCAGTTTTGCGGGACAGATGATCGGGGAGCTGTTTTTT.

This chain uses TRBV11-2 with TRBJ2-2; the D call may be TRBD1 or TRBD2 (5 bases each). The CDR3 loop spans 14 amino acids. V lost 0 bases, J lost 6 bases, and 8 bases lay in between. Per the germline V gene, CDR1 is SGHAT and CDR2 is FQNNGV. The CDR3 DNA is TGTGCCAGCAGCTTAGATCTGGGGGCCGGGGAGCTGTTTTTT. Encoded protein: CASSLDLGAGELFF.

This chain joins TRBV7-3 and TRBJ2-1; 7 nucleotides match TRBD2. V dropped 5 bases and J dropped 8; count of bases not matched to a gene: 12. The CDR3 consists of 15 residues. Looked up from germline, CDR1 is SGHTA and CDR2 is FQGTGA. The CDR3 reads CASSTYSGLRYEQFF. In DNA, the CDR3 is TGTGCCAGCAGCACTTACTCGGGACTACGCTATGAGCAGTTCTTC.

The chain couples TRBV4-3 to TRBJ2-1; D gene ambiguous. This CDR3 spans 13 amino acids. Germline V gives CDR1 LGHNA, CDR2 YSLEER. V shed 0 bases and J shed 10 bases, with 10 bases lying between them. The CDR3 nucleotides are TGCGCCAGCAGCCAAGATTTACGACGAGAGCAGTTCTTC. As protein: CASSQDLRREQFF.

CDR3 nucleotides: TGTGCCAGCTGGCGGAGTTGGGGGGGCACTGAAGCTTTCTTT. It is translated as CASWRSWGGTEAFF. V is TRBV6-1 and J is TRBJ1-1; maybe TRBD1 (5 bases). Per germline, CDR1 MNHNS and CDR2 SASEGT. The V end lost 8 bases, the J end lost 4 bases, and 17 bases lay between the germline ends. The length of the CDR3 is 14 residues.

The chain recombines TRBV7-9 with TRBJ1-5; unclear D gene. This CDR3 is built from 14 residues. Deletions cut 1 base from V and 5 bases from J, with 9 bases between. Germline values: CDR1 SEHNR, CDR2 FQNEAQ (reference sequence). CDR3 bases: TGTGCCAGCAGCTTAGGAGGGCACCATCAGCCCCAGCATTTT. As protein: CASSLGGHHQPQHF.

The sample holds a few counts of this clonotype. The V and J genes are TRBV6-5 and TRBJ2-5; perhaps TRBD2 as D (5 bases). Germline V CDR1 and CDR2: MNHEY, SVGAGI. The CDR3 sequence is 13 residues long. Trimming pared 6 bases from V and 5 bases from J, leaving 13 bases between. The CDR3 DNA follows: TGTGCCAGCAGCCAGCCAGGCGGGGAGACCCAGTACTTC. As protein: CASSQPGGETQYF.

The J gene is TRBJ1-1, the V gene TRBV7-8, with D uncertain. V lost 5 bases and J lost 0, with 13 bases in between. CDR1 SGHVS and CDR2 FQNEAQ come from the germline V gene. The CDR3 loop spans 15 amino acids. CDR3 nucleotides: TGTGCCAGCAGCCCATACCTTCTGATGAACACTGAAGCTTTCTTT. Its translation is CASSPYLLMNTEAFF.

In nucleotides, the CDR3 is TGTGCCAGCAGTTACTGGGGGGATGAGCAGTTCTTC. Encoded protein: CASSYWGDEQFF. V and J are TRBV6-2 or TRBV6-3 and TRBJ2-1, with a tentative D call TRBD2 (6 bases). The V gene lost 1 base and the J gene lost 8 bases, with 6 bases spanning the gap. This CDR3 has 12 residues. Germline CDR1 is MNHEY and CDR2 is SVGEGT.

This clonotype has a handful of counts. The chain couples TRBV10-3 to TRBJ2-7; 11 nucleotides match TRBD1. Unmatched junction bases numbered 7, after V lost 3 bases and J lost 6 bases. CDR3 length: 15 amino acids. CDR1 ENHRY and CDR2 SYGVKD come from the germline V gene. CDR3 sequence (DNA): TGTGCCATCAGTGACGTATGGACAGGGGGCGGCGAGCAGTACTTC. Amino acids: CAISDVWTGGGEQYF.

V and J are TRBV29-1 and TRBJ1-1; 9 bases align to TRBD1. The CDR3 contains 13 residues. Per the germline V gene, CDR1 is SQVTM and CDR2 is ANQGSEA. Trimming cost V 5 bases and J 3 bases; bases outside gene matches: 4. The CDR3 DNA reads as TGCAGCGTTTCCACAGGGGGCGACACTGAAGCTTTCTTT. Its translation: CSVSTGGDTEAFF.

This clonotype was detected a few times. This chain links TRBV3-1 with TRBJ2-3; D not certain. Germline V gives CDR1 LGHDT, CDR2 YNNKEL (reference sequence). Trimming pared 0 bases from V and 4 bases from J, leaving 5 bases between. The CDR3 loop spans 13 amino acids. CDR3 sequence: CASSQDDPDTQYF. CDR3 in DNA: TGTGCCAGCAGCCAAGACGACCCAGATACGCAGTATTTT.

This clonotype was detected only a few times. The V call is TRBV6-2 or TRBV6-3, the J call TRBJ2-3; 11 bases are shared with TRBD2. Trimming took 7 bases from V and 9 from J; bases not matched to a gene: 9. Germline CDR1 is MNHEY and CDR2 is SVGEGT. This CDR3 has 14 residues. The CDR3 here is CASNPSGGSSTQYF. For the CDR3, the DNA is TGTGCCAGCAACCCTAGCGGGGGGTCCTCCACGCAGTATTTT.

This clonotype was counted between two and nine times. The V and J genes are TRBV15 and TRBJ2-1, with 13 positions matching TRBD2. V gave up 6 bases and J gave up 4 bases; unmatched junction bases: 3. Per germline, CDR1 LNHNV and CDR2 YYDKDF (reference sequence). The CDR3 totals 15 residues. The CDR3 reads CATRPTSGGYNEQFF. Written as DNA, the CDR3 is TGTGCCACCAGACCGACTAGCGGGGGGTACAATGAGCAGTTCTTC.

The CDR3 spells CSARDYRLQNTEAFF. The CDR3 DNA follows: TGCAGTGCTAGAGACTACAGATTACAGAACACTGAAGCTTTCTTT. This chain connects TRBV20-1 to TRBJ1-1; D unresolved. V gave up 0 bases and J gave up 1 base, with 12 bases separating them. The CDR3 is made up of 15 amino acids. The germline V gene has CDR1 DFQATT and CDR2 SNEGSKA (reference sequence).

There are a few counts of this clonotype. The chain is built from TRBV11-1 and TRBJ2-1; D remains ambiguous. This CDR3 is 13 amino acids long. Germline-derived CDR1 and CDR2 are SGHAT and FQDESV (reference sequence). V gave up 4 bases and J gave up 4 bases, with 8 bases separating them. CDR3 nucleotides: TGTGCCAGCAGCTACCTGGAATACAATGAGCAGTTCTTC. Its protein is CASSYLEYNEQFF.

The CDR3 reads CASRDSKVGNEQFF. The CDR3, as DNA: TGTGCCAGCAGGGACTCTAAGGTAGGGAATGAGCAGTTCTTC. This chain links TRBV6-2 or TRBV6-3 with TRBJ2-1; tentative D call: TRBD2 (5 bases). In germline, CDR1 is MNHEY, CDR2 SVGEGT. The CDR3 sequence is 14 residues long. V lost 6 bases and J 7 bases, leaving 16 bases between the germline ends.

This clonotype was observed a few times. The chain has TRBV20-1 and TRBJ2-3, with no clear D. The CDR3 covers 13 residues. V was trimmed by 1 base and J by 6 bases, leaving 11 bases between them. CDR1 and CDR2 from the germline V gene are DFQATT and SNEGSKA (reference sequence). The CDR3 protein is CSARVPASDTQYF. The CDR3 DNA follows: TGCAGTGCTAGAGTGCCAGCGTCCGATACGCAGTATTTT.

This clonotype occurred a few times. This rearrangement joins TRBV5-1 to TRBJ2-3, with TRBD2 matching 7 bases. This CDR3 has 16 residues. Losses at the gene ends were 0 bases for V and 0 bases for J; bases not matched to a gene: 4. From germline, CDR1 is SGHRS and CDR2 YFSETQ. CDR3 DNA sequence: TGCGCCAGCAGCTTGGAGCGGGGATCTAGCACAGATACGCAGTATTTT. Its protein product is CASSLERGSSTDTQYF.

The chain combines TRBV6-5 with TRBJ1-1; D is unclear. Germline loops: CDR1 MNHEY, CDR2 SVGAGI. The CDR3 spans 13 residues. Trimming took 2 bases from V and 3 from J, leaving 7 bases between them. As DNA, the CDR3 is TGTGCCAGCAGTTACGGCTCGGACACTGAAGCTTTCTTT. Amino acids: CASSYGSDTEAFF.